Following are 15 T cell receptor beta chains from one sample sequenced in a study of control samples from healthy donors and cancer patients (dated by TCRdb to the early 2020s). Libraries were built with the immunoSEQ multiplex PCR assay. TCRdb carries this immuneACCESS record with in-frame sequences only. Its versions omit some clonotypes, under half of them owing to an unresolved V gene in the studies checked, with the rest unexplained. This sample comprises about 140,000 clones, around nine tenths of them detected only once. The ten most abundant clones make up approximately 9% of the sample. Specimen: blood. The receptor set was obtained from a woman aged 25 to 39 in good health.

The gene calls are TRBV19 and TRBJ1-5; perhaps TRBD1 as D (6 bases). Trimming stripped 0 bases from V and 4 bases from J, with 10 bases between. The germline gives CDR1 LNHDA, CDR2 SQIVND (reference sequence). This CDR3 is built from 15 residues. The CDR3 DNA reads as TGTGCCAGTAGTATAGAATTAACAGGGAATCAGCCCCAGCATTTT. Protein product: CASSIELTGNQPQHF.

The chain is built from TRBV5-4 and TRBJ1-4; possibly TRBD1 for D (6 bases). CDR3 length equals 14 residues. Germline V gene data show CDR1 as SGHNT and CDR2 as YYREEE (reference sequence). V lost 6 bases and J lost 2, with 11 bases in between. The DNA of the CDR3 is TGTGCCAGCACGTTACAGGGTACTAATGAAAAACTGTTTTTT. Its translation: CASTLQGTNEKLFF. Based on the CDR3 plus reference TRBV5-4 and TRBJ1-4, the full variable domain is ETGVTQSPTHLIKTRGQQVTLRCSSQSGHNTVSWYQQALGQGPQFIFQYYREEENGRGNFPPRFSGLQFPNYSSELNVNALELDDSALYLCASTLQGTNEKLFFGSGTQLSVL.

The chain has TRBV27 and TRBJ2-1, with 7 bases aligning to TRBD2. The J segment lost 6 bases and the V segment lost 3 bases, leaving 5 bases of the junction unmatched. CDR1 is MNHEY and CDR2 is SMNVEV in the germline V gene (reference sequence). The CDR3 length is 14 residues. CDR3 DNA sequence: TGTGCCAGCAGTTTGGGGGAGGGCCTCAATGAGCAGTTCTTC. Its protein is CASSLGEGLNEQFF.

To note about this clone: At one of its ends the junction is not consistent with the germline gene, which may arise from a read error. The CDR3 sequence: CASSPPSSRETQYF. CDR3 coding DNA: TGTGCCAGCTCGCCACCGTCCAGCAGAGAGACCCAGTACTTC. The V call is TRBV18, the J call TRBJ2-5; D gene unclear. This CDR3 is built from 14 residues. Per the germline V gene, CDR1 is KGHSH and CDR2 is LQKENI.

The gene calls are TRBV9 and TRBJ1-4; D remains ambiguous. The germline V gene has CDR1 SGDLS and CDR2 YYNGEE. CDR3 size: 14 residues. V dropped 1 base and J dropped 7 bases, with 11 bases sitting between them. CDR3 bases: TGTGCCAGCAGCGTACAACCCCGGGGTGAAAAACTGTTTTTT. This sequence encodes CASSVQPRGEKLFF.

The genes are TRBV2 and TRBJ2-2; D call uncertain. The CDR3 is 17 residues long. Germline V gives CDR1 SNHLY, CDR2 FYNNEI. V lost 3 bases and J 1 base, leaving 15 bases between the germline ends. DNA for the CDR3: TGTGCCAGCAGTGATTTAGTCGGGCTTAAGAACACCGGGGAGCTGTTTTTT. It specifies CASSDLVGLKNTGELFF.

This clone has just one count. The chain carries TRBV6-2 or TRBV6-3 and TRBJ1-2; D is uncertain. V was shortened by 5 bases and J by 5 bases, with 9 bases between the two germline ends. The CDR3 spans 12 residues. Germline V gives CDR1 MNHEY, CDR2 SVGEGT. CDR3 amino acids: CASSPTEYGYTF. In nucleotides, the CDR3 is TGTGCCAGCAGTCCAACAGAGTATGGCTACACCTTC.

This chain uses TRBV19 with TRBJ1-3, with unresolved D. CDR1 LNHDA and CDR2 SQIVND come from the germline V gene (reference sequence). Between the trimmed V and J ends, which lost 0 bases and 2 bases, there was a span of 8 bases. The CDR3 loop spans 15 amino acids. In DNA form, the CDR3 reads TGTGCCAGTAGTATAGACGCCGACCCTGGAAACACCATATATTTT. Its protein is CASSIDADPGNTIYF.

The J gene is TRBJ2-1, the V gene TRBV9; D gene unclear. V was shortened by 0 bases and J by 3 bases, with 7 bases between the two germline ends. The germline gives CDR1 SGDLS, CDR2 YYNGEE. CDR3 length equals 14 residues. CDR3 bases: TGTGCCAGCAGCGTAGATCTAGTCTACAATGAGCAGTTCTTC. Its translation: CASSVDLVYNEQFF.

V gene TRBV28 combines with J gene TRBJ1-1; 7 bases line up with TRBD1. The CDR3 is 15 amino acids. The J segment lost 5 bases and the V segment lost 6 bases, leaving 12 bases of the junction unmatched. CDR1 is MDHEN, CDR2 SYDVKM, per germline. In nucleotides, the CDR3 is TGTGCCAGCAGCCGTTCGACAGGGTGGGGTACTGAAGCTTTCTTT. This sequence encodes CASSRSTGWGTEAFF.

V gene TRBV5-1 combines with J gene TRBJ1-1; TRBD1 might be the D (5 bases). Trimming stripped 5 bases from V and 3 bases from J, with 11 bases between. The CDR3 is 13 amino acids. Germline V CDR1 and CDR2: SGHRS, YFSETQ. CDR3 residues: CASSPTGDTEAFF. In DNA, the CDR3 is TGCGCCAGCAGTCCCACAGGTGACACTGAAGCTTTCTTT.

The chain combines TRBV6-6 with TRBJ2-3, with a tentative D call TRBD2 (6 bases). V shed 1 base and J shed 2 bases, with 10 bases lying between them. Per the germline V gene, CDR1 is MNHNY and CDR2 is SVGAGI (reference sequence). This CDR3 region has 15 residues. CDR3 nucleotides: TGTGCCAGCAGTTACTTGGGGGAGGCCACAGATACGCAGTATTTT. It codes for CASSYLGEATDTQYF.

The V and J genes are TRBV7-2 and TRBJ1-1; no clear D gene. Trimming took off 4 bases at V and 1 base at J, with 10 bases between the two ends. The CDR3 loop spans 14 amino acids. Germline CDR1 SGHTA, CDR2 FQGNSA. The CDR3 region has the DNA TGTGCCAGCAGCTACGACGCCCAGAACACTGAAGCTTTCTTT. Translation gives CASSYDAQNTEAFF. Filled out from reference TRBV7-2 and TRBJ1-1, the complete variable domain reads GAGVSQSPSNKVTEKGKDVELRCDPISGHTALYWYRQSLGQGLEFLIYFQGNSAPDKSGLPSDRFSAERTGGSVSTLTIQRTQQEDSAVYLCASSYDAQNTEAFFGQGTRLTVV.

The chain couples TRBV30 to TRBJ1-6; D perhaps matches TRBD1 (5 bases). This CDR3 spans 15 amino acids. Per germline, CDR1 GTSNPN and CDR2 SVGIG (reference sequence). The germline V and J ends were trimmed by 0 bases and 7 bases, with 13 bases remaining between them. This CDR3 reads CAWSVSRVKNSPLHF. The DNA for the CDR3 is TGTGCCTGGAGTGTAAGCAGGGTAAAGAATTCACCCCTCCACTTT.

The chain carries TRBV5-1 and TRBJ2-2, with D tentatively TRBD1 (6 bases). The CDR3 contains 15 residues. In germline, CDR1 is SGHRS, CDR2 YFSETQ. With 5 bases removed from V and 2 bases from J, the gap between germline ends came to 13 bases. CDR3 protein: CASSLAGENTGELFF. CDR3 coding DNA: TGCGCCAGCAGTCTGGCAGGGGAAAACACCGGGGAGCTGTTTTTT.